This TCR beta chain was captured in a study of blood T cell repertoires in COVID-19. About the research overall: Samples of COVID-19 (acute and convalescent) were obtained from the United States, Italy and Spain. Sample material is recorded as cDNA or gDNA derived from T cells, B-cell-depleted T cells, or PBMCs.

In the original workflow: Reference gene primer amplification yielded estimated nucleated cell counts. Profiled with immunoSEQ multiplex PCR; TCRdb holds only in-frame clones, not every one. The V and J calls and the clone size are those of that table, but D and trimming were determined from the DNA. The profile covers under 300,000 clones, with around 87% appearing a single time and approximately 4% taken by the ten largest. Germline V gene lookup returns CDR1 MDHEN and CDR2 SYDVKM. Trimming removed 3 bases from V and 6 bases from J, with 12 bases in between. CDR3 length: 14 amino acids. Specimen: peripheral blood. This rearrangement joins TRBV28 to TRBJ1-5; D perhaps matches TRBD1 (6 bases). The receptor comes from a man aged 18 to 29 with active or convalescent COVID-19. In nucleotides, the CDR3 is TGTGCCAGCAGTTTGGGAGGGGGGCTTCAGCCCCAGCATTTT. Translated, it gives CASSLGGGLQPQHF.